The clone carrying this T cell receptor (beta chain) has at least ten counts. No antigen is known for it. RNA transcripts were the template for amplifying TCR beta CDR3 regions. The primer set for the first-round RT-PCR of the TCR CDR3 was HTBI. TCRdb re-derived calls from the multiplex PCR reads in MiXCR, one entry per CDR3 protein. The sample contains roughly 500,000 distinct CDR3 sequences, around 46% of which appear only once. The sample belongs to a study of T cells in Graves' hyperthyroidism and ophthalmopathy. Findings of the study overall: Appearing also in blood were most of the thyroid clonotypes expanded above 0.001.

The trim removed 7 bases at V and 2 bases at J, leaving 8 bases unmatched. The germline gives CDR1 MDHEN, CDR2 SYDVKM. The CDR3 has 15 residues. The receptor was derived from an adult woman with Graves' disease, either hyperthyroidism or ophthalmopathy (not recorded which). The rearrangement joins TRBV28 to TRBJ2-5; 9 bases agree with TRBD1. What was sequenced was peripheral blood or thyroid tissue (not recorded which). CDR3 coding DNA: TGTGCCAGCAATCAACTGGACAGGGGACAAGAGACCCAGTACTTC. It is translated as CASNQLDRGQETQYF.